Presented here are 3 T cell receptor beta chains from one specimen sequenced in a study of T-cell memory formation after mild COVID-19. TCRdb used MiXCR to reprocess the 5' RACE reads, holding one entry per CDR3 protein. The sample includes about 290,000 distinct CDR3 sequences, about 16% of them seen just once. The sequenced sample was PBMCs or a T cell subset sorted from them (not recorded which). Receptors were obtained from a man aged 18 to 29 who had mild COVID-19 (a few samples of this study predate the infection). Cell type and time point are not known.

This clonotype was detected only a few times. This chain links TRBV7-2 with TRBJ2-2, with a tentative D call TRBD1 (6 bases). CDR1 and CDR2 from the germline V gene are SGHTA and FQGNSA. This CDR3 has 14 amino acids. Trimming shortened V by 4 bases and J by 5 bases, and 11 bases separated the two germline ends. DNA for the CDR3: TGTGCCAGCAGCTCCGGCAGGGGTACCGGGGAGCTGTTTTTT. It encodes CASSSGRGTGELFF. The full variable domain, its missing parts supplied by reference TRBV7-2 and TRBJ2-2, is GAGVSQSPSNKVTEKGKDVELRCDPISGHTALYWYRQSLGQGLEFLIYFQGNSAPDKSGLPSDRFSAERTGGSVSTLTIQRTQQEDSAVYLCASSSGRGTGELFFGEGSRLTVL.

The gene calls are TRBV4-3 and TRBJ1-4; no clear D gene. This CDR3 has 16 residues. Between the trimmed V and J ends, which lost 0 bases and 5 bases, there was a span of 13 bases. CDR1 and CDR2 (germline): LGHNA, YSLEER. CDR3 sequence (DNA): TGCGCCAGCAGCCAAGATCGTCGGGTTGGGAATGAAAAACTGTTTTTT. Translating it yields CASSQDRRVGNEKLFF.

This clonotype has a handful of counts. The chain couples TRBV3-1 to TRBJ2-1; the D is unclear. Trimming left V 4 bases short and J 5 bases short, with 15 bases between. CDR3 size: 15 residues. The germline V gene has CDR1 LGHDT and CDR2 YNNKEL (reference sequence). The CDR3 loop reads CASSPRALSHNEQFF. The CDR3, as DNA: TGTGCCAGCAGCCCCCGCGCCTTGTCCCACAATGAGCAGTTCTTC.